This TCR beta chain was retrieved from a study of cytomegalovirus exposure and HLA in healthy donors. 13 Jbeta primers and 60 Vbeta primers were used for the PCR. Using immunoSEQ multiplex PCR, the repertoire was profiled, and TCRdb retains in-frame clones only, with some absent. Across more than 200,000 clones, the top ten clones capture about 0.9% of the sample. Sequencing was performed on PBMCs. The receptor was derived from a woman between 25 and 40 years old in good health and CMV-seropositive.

CDR3 coding DNA: TGTGCCAGTAGTACCCTATCGCCTAACTATGGCTACACCTTC. Protein product: CASSTLSPNYGYTF. The chain recombines TRBV19 with TRBJ1-2, with unresolved D. This CDR3 is 14 amino acids long. Trimming pared 4 bases from V and 0 bases from J, leaving 9 bases between. The V gene's germline CDR1 is LNHDA and CDR2 SQIVND (reference sequence).